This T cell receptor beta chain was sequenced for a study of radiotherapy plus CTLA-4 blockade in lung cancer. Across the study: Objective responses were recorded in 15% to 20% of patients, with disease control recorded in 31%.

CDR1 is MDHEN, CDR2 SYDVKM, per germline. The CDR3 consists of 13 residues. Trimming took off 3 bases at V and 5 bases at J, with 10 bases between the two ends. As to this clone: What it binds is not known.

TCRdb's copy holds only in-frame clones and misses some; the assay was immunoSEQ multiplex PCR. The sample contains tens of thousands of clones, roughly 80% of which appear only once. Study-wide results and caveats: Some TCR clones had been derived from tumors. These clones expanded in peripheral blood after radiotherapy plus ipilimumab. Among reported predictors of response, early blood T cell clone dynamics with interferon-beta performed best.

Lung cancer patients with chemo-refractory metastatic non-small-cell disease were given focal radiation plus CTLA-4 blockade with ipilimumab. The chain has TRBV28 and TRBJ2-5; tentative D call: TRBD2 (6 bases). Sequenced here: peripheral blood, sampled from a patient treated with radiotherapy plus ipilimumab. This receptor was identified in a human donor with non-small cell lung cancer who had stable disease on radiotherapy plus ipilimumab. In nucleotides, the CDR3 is TGTGCCAGCAGTTTCGGGGGTGGGGAGACCCAGTACTTC. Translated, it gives CASSFGGGETQYF.